This T cell receptor beta chain was sequenced for a study of CD8+CD57+ T cells in acquired aplastic anemia. Study summary: Yields of DNA that came from sorted CD4+ and CD8+ cells averaged about 2.9 ug.

This clonotype has at least ten counts. Researchers used genomic DNA as the template to profile TCR beta VDJ and CDR3. MiXCR was run by TCRdb on the reads, yielding one entry per CDR3 protein. The sample comprises 300,000 or so distinct CDR3 sequences, about 56% of which are singletons, and 6.5% to 10% rests with the top ten. This CDR3 has 16 residues. Germline lookup yields CDR1 MNHEY and CDR2 SVGAGI. With 6 bases clipped from V and 3 bases from J, the junction kept 12 bases outside the gene matches. The sequenced material came from sorted CD4+, CD8+, or CD8+CD57+ T cells (not recorded which) from PBMCs. The J gene is TRBJ2-7, the V gene TRBV6-5, with TRBD1 matching over 9 bases. The TCR was taken from a human donor with severe aplastic anemia or a healthy control (not recorded which). Here the CDR3 reads CASSNTIPGQGYEQYF. CDR3 DNA: TGTGCCAGCAGCAACACCATCCCGGGACAGGGCTACGAGCAGTACTTC.